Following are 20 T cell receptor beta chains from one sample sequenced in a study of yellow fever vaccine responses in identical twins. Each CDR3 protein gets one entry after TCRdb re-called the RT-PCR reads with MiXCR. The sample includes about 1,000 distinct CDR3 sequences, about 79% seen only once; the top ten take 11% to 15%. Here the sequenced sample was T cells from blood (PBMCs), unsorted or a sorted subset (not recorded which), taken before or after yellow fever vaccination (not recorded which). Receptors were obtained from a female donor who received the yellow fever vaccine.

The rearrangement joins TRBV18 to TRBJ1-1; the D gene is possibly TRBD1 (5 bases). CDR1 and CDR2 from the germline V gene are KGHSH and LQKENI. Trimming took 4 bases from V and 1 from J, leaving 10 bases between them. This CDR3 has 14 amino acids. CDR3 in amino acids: CASSRSGQNTEAFF. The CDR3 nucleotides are TGTGCCAGCTCACGATCCGGACAGAACACTGAAGCTTTCTTT.

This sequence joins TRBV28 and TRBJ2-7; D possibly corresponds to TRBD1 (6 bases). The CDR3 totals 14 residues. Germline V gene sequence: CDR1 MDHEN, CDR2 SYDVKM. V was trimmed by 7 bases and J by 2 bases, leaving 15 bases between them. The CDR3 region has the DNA TGTGCCAGCATGGGGGCCCGGGCCCCCTACGAGCAGTACTTC. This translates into CASMGARAPYEQYF.

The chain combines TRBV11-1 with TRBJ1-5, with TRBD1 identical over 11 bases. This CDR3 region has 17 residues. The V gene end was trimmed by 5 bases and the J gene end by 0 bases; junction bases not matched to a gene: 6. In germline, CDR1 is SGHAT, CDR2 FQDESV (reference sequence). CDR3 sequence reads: CASSRTGGGNSNQPQHF. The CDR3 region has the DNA TGTGCCAGCAGCCGGACAGGGGGCGGAAATAGCAATCAGCCCCAGCATTTT.

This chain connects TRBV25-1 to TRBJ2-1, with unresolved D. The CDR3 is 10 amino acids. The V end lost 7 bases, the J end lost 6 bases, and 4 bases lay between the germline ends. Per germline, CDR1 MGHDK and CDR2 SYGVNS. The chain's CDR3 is CASMGNEQFF. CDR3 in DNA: TGTGCCAGCATGGGCAATGAGCAGTTCTTC.

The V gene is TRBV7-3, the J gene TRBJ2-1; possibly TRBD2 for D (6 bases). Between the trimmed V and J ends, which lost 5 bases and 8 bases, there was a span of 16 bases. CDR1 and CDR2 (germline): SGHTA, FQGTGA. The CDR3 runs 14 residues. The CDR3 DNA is TGTGCCAGCAGCCTCGGGGGACCAGGCGATGAGCAGTTCTTC. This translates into CASSLGGPGDEQFF.

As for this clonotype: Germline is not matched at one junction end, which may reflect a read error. For the CDR3, the DNA is TGTGCCAGCACTTTATTGGAGCAGTTCTTC. This gives the protein CASTLLEQFF. The chain couples TRBV27 to TRBJ2-1; D not certain. Germline CDR1 is MNHEY and CDR2 is SMNVEV (reference sequence). The CDR3 spans 10 residues.

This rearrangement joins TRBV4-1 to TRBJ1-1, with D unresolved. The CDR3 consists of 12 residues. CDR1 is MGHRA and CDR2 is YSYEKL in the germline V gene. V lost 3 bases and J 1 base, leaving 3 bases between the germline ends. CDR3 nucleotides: TGCGCCAGCAGCCAGGGGAACACTGAAGCTTTCTTT. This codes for CASSQGNTEAFF.

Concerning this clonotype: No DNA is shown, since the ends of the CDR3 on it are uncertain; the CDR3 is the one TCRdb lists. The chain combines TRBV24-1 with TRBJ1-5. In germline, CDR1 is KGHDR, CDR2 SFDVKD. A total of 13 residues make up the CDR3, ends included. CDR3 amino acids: CATSSSGNQPQHF.

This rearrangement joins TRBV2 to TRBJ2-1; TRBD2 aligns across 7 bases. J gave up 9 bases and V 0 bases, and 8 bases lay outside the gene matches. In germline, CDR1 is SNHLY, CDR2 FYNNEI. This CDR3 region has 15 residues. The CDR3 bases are TGTGCCAGCAGTGAAGCGATGGGAGGGCGGGGTGAGCAGTTCTTC. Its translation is CASSEAMGGRGEQFF.

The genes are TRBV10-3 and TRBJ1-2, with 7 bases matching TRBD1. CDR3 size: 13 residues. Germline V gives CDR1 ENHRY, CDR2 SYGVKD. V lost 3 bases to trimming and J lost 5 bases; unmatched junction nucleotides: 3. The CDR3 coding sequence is TGTGCCATCAGTGATGGGACAGCATATGGCTACACCTTC. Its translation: CAISDGTAYGYTF.

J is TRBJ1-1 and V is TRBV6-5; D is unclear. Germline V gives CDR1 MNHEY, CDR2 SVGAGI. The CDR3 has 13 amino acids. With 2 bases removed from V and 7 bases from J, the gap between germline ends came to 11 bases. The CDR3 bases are TGTGCCAGCAGTTACCCGGACGCCAATGAAGCTTTCTTT. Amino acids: CASSYPDANEAFF.

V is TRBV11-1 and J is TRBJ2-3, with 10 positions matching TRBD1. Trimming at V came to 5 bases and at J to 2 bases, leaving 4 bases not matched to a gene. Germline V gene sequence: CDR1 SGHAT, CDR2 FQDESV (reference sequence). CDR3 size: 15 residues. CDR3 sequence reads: CASSPGTGATDTQYF. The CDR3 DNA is TGTGCCAGCAGCCCTGGGACAGGGGCCACAGATACGCAGTATTTT.

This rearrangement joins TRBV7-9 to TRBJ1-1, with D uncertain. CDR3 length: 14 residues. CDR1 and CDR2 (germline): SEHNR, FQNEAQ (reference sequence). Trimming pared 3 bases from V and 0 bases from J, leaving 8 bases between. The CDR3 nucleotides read TGTGCCAGCAGCTTCAACGGGGTGAACACTGAAGCTTTCTTT. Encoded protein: CASSFNGVNTEAFF.

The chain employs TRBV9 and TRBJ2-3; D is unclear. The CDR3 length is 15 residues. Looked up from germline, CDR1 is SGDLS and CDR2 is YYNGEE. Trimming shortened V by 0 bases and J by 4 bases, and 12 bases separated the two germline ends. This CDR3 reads CASSVDVVKADTQYF. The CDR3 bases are TGTGCCAGCAGCGTAGACGTGGTGAAGGCAGATACGCAGTATTTT.

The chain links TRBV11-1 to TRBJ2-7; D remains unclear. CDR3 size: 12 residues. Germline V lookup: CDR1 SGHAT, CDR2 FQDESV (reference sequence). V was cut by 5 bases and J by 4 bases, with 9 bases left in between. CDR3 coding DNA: TGTGCCAGCAGCCCTGTGGGGTACGAGCAGTACTTC. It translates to CASSPVGYEQYF.

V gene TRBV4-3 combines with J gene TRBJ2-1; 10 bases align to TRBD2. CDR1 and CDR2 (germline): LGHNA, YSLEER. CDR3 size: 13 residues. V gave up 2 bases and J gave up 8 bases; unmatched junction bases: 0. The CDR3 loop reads CASSQLAGDEQFF. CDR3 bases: TGCGCCAGCAGCCAACTAGCGGGAGATGAGCAGTTCTTC.

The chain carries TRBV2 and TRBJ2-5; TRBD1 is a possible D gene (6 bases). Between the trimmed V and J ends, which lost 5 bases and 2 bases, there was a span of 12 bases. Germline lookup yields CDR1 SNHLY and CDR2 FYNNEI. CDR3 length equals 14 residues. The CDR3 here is CASSPLRGQETQYF. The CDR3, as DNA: TGTGCCAGCAGTCCCCTAAGGGGGCAAGAGACCCAGTACTTC.

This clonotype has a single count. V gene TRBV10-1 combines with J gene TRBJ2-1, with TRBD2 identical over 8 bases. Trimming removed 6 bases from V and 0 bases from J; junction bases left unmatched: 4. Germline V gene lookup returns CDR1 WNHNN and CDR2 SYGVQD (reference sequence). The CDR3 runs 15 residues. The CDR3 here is CASRGSGSSYNEQFF. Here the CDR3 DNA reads TGCGCCAGCAGGGGGAGCGGGAGCTCCTACAATGAGCAGTTCTTC.

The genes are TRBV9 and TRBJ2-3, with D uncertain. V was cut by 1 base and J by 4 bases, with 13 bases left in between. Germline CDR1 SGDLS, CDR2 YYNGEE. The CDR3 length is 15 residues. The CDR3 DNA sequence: TGTGCCAGCAGCGTATTATCAGGAGTCCCAGATACGCAGTATTTT. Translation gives CASSVLSGVPDTQYF. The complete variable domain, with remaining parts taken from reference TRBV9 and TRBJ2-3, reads DSGVTQTPKHLITATGQRVTLRCSPRSGDLSVYWYQQSLDQGLQFLIQYYNGEERAKGNILERFSAQQFPDLHSELNLSSLELGDSALYFCASSVLSGVPDTQYFGPGTRLTVL.

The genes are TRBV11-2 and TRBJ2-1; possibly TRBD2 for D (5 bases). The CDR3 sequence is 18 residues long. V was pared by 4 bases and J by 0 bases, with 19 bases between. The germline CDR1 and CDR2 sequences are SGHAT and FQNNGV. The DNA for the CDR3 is TGTGCCAGCAGCTACCCGAGGGATAGTGGCAGCTCCTACAATGAGCAGTTCTTC. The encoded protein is CASSYPRDSGSSYNEQFF.